The T cell receptor beta chain described here comes from a study of T cell responses to AZD1222 COVID-19 vaccine (dated by TCRdb to about 2021). About the study as a whole: TCR sequencing was performed for more than 230 trial participants, of whom some 200 were given two doses of AZD1222 and 26 were given two doses of MenACWY control vaccine. Trial participants were enrolled by age into subgroups of 18-55, 56-69 and 70-plus years, and about 150, 27 and 61 TCR-sequenced participants, respectively, were included in these subgroups. Results and caveats for the whole study, not just this receptor: Conclusions about previously exposed vaccinees are limited, since just six AZD1222 recipients were seropositive for SARS-CoV-2 at baseline. CD4 TCRs associated with the vaccine covered the entire spike protein, and the dominant responses were in regions 160-218 and 743-854. Participants were mostly white British and included more females than males, and it was suggested by the authors that clonal diversity may have been underestimated. A significant rise in spike-specific TCR breadth and depth was observed after two AZD1222 doses relative to day 0 and relative to MenACWY recipients. Because no day 14 peak-response samples were available, repertoires were characterized only after the peak T cell response. The 56-69-year group was small, and its depth increase did not reach significance, likely because of low power. Nearly half of unique spike-specific TCRs reportedly recognized epitopes outside regions mutated in the B.1.351 and B.1.1.7 variants.

Sample time point, as interpreted from the label and publication: about 28 days (+/-7) after the second vaccine dose. Sample treatment or condition, as interpreted from the label and publication: meningococcal conjugate vaccine given as trial control. Vaccinee samples were obtained from the UK trials COV001 and COV002, which included a single-blind randomized controlled phase 2/3 trial of AZD1222 (ChAdOx1 nCoV-19) in healthy adults. For TCRbeta chain sequencing, PBMC samples were collected from trial participants at day 0 and at day 28 after the second dose. Concerning this clone: Which antigen it targets is not known. Nothing much larger sits one base from this clone, and base qualities are not available.

The CDR3 regions of human TCRbeta chains were analyzed by immunosequencing. The paper's data handling went like this. Repertoire TCRs were matched against a reference library of SARS-CoV-2-specific TCRs generated with the MIRA antigen-specificity platform. Breadth meant the fraction of unique TCRs that were SARS-CoV-2-associated, whereas depth meant the fraction of total T cells that were SARS-CoV-2-associated. Using the MIRA data, each spike-specific TCR was mapped to the spike region that the TCR reacts to and placed in a CD4 or CD8 class. Log10-transformed breadth and depth values were compared by one-way ANOVA with Sidak's multiple comparisons tests. TCRdb limited this immuneACCESS table to in-frame rearrangements with V and J called. A share of clones is missing; checked studies link under half to unresolved V genes, and the rest is unexplained. Clonal size and the V and J genes are those of that table, whereas D and trimming came from the DNA. Across this sample there are about 210,000 clones, with around 94% seen only once. Over 1.5% of the sample lies in the top ten.

CDR1 is given as MNHEY and CDR2 as SVGEGT, both from the germline V gene. V has 5 bases trimmed and J has 5 bases trimmed; junction bases matching no gene number 10. Including cysteine and phenylalanine, the CDR3 has 17 amino acids. This entry keeps only the CDR3 DNA: 51 bases, framed from base 1. This receptor was taken from an adult who received the MenACWY meningococcal vaccine as a control. The chain couples TRBV6-2 or TRBV6-3 to TRBJ2-1; the central 12 bases match TRBD2. The sequences come from peripheral blood, collected 28 days after the second dose of the MenACWY control vaccine. The CDR3 in this case is CASSPRDLAGGDNEQFF. The nucleotide sequence reads as follows: TGTGCCAGCAGTCCCCGGGACCTAGCGGGGGGGGACAATGAGCAGTTCTTC.